These 14 T cell receptor beta chains were all obtained from the same sample, sequenced in a study of T cell responses to AZD1222 COVID-19 vaccine. Libraries were prepared by immunoSEQ multiplex PCR; TCRdb keeps only in-frame clonotypes and omits some of them. The repertoire consists of under 150,000 clones, with approximately 90% occurring once and the leading ten covering around 8.6%. Material: peripheral blood, obtained on day 0 of AZD1222 vaccination. These receptor sequences come from an adult in good health.

The chain combines TRBV4-2 with TRBJ2-1; possibly TRBD2 for D (5 bases). The CDR3 spans 16 residues. The germline V gene has CDR1 LGHNA and CDR2 YNFKEQ. V was shortened by 3 bases and J by 4 bases, with 16 bases between the two germline ends. Here the CDR3 reads CASSHLDSSKYNEQFF. The DNA for the CDR3 is TGTGCCAGCAGCCACCTGGACTCCTCAAAGTACAATGAGCAGTTCTTC.

The rearrangement joins TRBV24-1 to TRBJ1-2; no clear D gene. Germline lookup yields CDR1 KGHDR and CDR2 SFDVKD. The CDR3 has 14 amino acids. The ends were cut back, 1 base at V and 6 bases at J, with 11 bases in the middle. DNA for the CDR3: TGTGCCACCAGTGATTTTTCGGGATTAGATGGCTACACCTTC. Its protein product is CATSDFSGLDGYTF.

V is TRBV7-3 and J is TRBJ2-5, with TRBD1 matching 8 bases. The CDR3 runs to 14 residues. The germline V gene has CDR1 SGHTA and CDR2 FQGTGA. V lost 2 bases to trimming and J lost 4 bases; unmatched junction nucleotides: 3. Here the CDR3 DNA reads TGTGCCAGCAGCTTACAGGGGGCTGGAGAGACCCAGTACTTC. It codes for CASSLQGAGETQYF.

The J gene is TRBJ2-1, the V gene TRBV5-5, with TRBD2 matching 10 bases. With 6 bases clipped from V and 9 bases from J, the junction kept 9 bases outside the gene matches. Germline CDR1 SGHKS, CDR2 YYEKEE (reference sequence). The CDR3 spans 14 residues. This chain's CDR3 is CASTPPLAGIEQFF. DNA of the CDR3: TGTGCCAGCACCCCCCCACTAGCGGGGATTGAGCAGTTCTTC.

The V and J genes are TRBV7-2 and TRBJ2-5, with 8 nucleotides matching TRBD2. Germline V gene sequence: CDR1 SGHTA, CDR2 FQGNSA. V shed 10 bases and J 3 bases; nucleotides not matched to a gene: 7. The CDR3 runs 13 residues. The CDR3 loop reads CATSSGLKETQYF. In DNA form, the CDR3 reads TGTGCCACCTCTAGCGGGCTTAAAGAGACCCAGTACTTC.

The CDR3 coding sequence is TGTGCCAGCAGGGGACAGGGGCCTACATACGAGCAGTACTTC. Amino acid sequence: CASRGQGPTYEQYF. The V gene is TRBV5-4, the J gene TRBJ2-7; 10 bases fit TRBD1. The length of the CDR3 is 14 residues. Germline trimming cut 5 bases from V and 4 bases from J; bases unmatched to any gene: 6. From germline, CDR1 is SGHNT and CDR2 YYREEE (reference sequence). Variable domain in full (rest from reference TRBV5-4 and TRBJ2-7): ETGVTQSPTHLIKTRGQQVTLRCSSQSGHNTVSWYQQALGQGPQFIFQYYREEENGRGNFPPRFSGLQFPNYSSELNVNALELDDSALYLCASRGQGPTYEQYFGPGTRLTVT.

V is TRBV28 and J is TRBJ2-7; 7 bases are a match to TRBD2. V trimming: 4 bases; J trimming: 2 bases; junction bases outside the gene matches: 8. The germline CDR1 and CDR2 sequences are MDHEN and SYDVKM. The CDR3 contains 15 residues. In nucleotides, the CDR3 is TGTGCCAGCAGTTCCGTGGGGGAGGGGACCTACGAGCAGTACTTC. Its protein is CASSSVGEGTYEQYF.

The chain combines TRBV18 with TRBJ2-1; 8 bases align to TRBD2. CDR3 length equals 13 residues. The V segment lost 3 bases and the J segment 10 bases; nucleotides outside the gene matches: 5. Germline CDR1 KGHSH, CDR2 LQKENI. The CDR3: CASSPTGGREQFF. The DNA for the CDR3 is TGTGCCAGCTCACCCACTGGCGGGAGGGAGCAGTTCTTC.

J is TRBJ2-7 and V is TRBV11-2; the D gene is possibly TRBD1 (7 bases). CDR1 and CDR2 (germline): SGHAT, FQNNGV. This CDR3 region has 16 residues. The V and J ends lost 5 bases and 2 bases respectively, with 19 bases between them. DNA of the CDR3: TGTGCCAGCAGCACTTTGAGGACAGGAGGGGCCTACGAGCAGTACTTC. Amino acids: CASSTLRTGGAYEQYF.

The chain combines TRBV19 with TRBJ1-3; TRBD1 might be the D (5 bases). The CDR3 runs to 14 residues. V shed 7 bases and J shed 3 bases, with 13 bases lying between them. From germline, CDR1 is LNHDA and CDR2 SQIVND (reference sequence). The CDR3 DNA reads TGTGCCAGTACTTTCTCAGGGAGTGGAAACACCATATATTTT. Translating gives CASTFSGSGNTIYF.

This chain connects TRBV5-1 to TRBJ2-7; unclear D gene. The CDR3 is made up of 17 amino acids. The germline V gene encodes CDR1 SGHRS and CDR2 YFSETQ. The ends were cut back, 0 bases at V and 4 bases at J, with 20 bases in the middle. The CDR3 protein is CASSLADIGQLVYEQYF. CDR3 DNA: TGCGCCAGCAGCTTGGCCGATATAGGGCAGCTTGTTTACGAGCAGTACTTC. Using reference TRBV5-1 and TRBJ2-7 for the parts outside the CDR3, the full variable domain is KAGVTQTPRYLIKTRGQQVTLSCSPISGHRSVSWYQQTPGQGLQFLFEYFSETQRNKGNFPGRFSGRQFSNSRSEMNVSTLELGDSALYLCASSLADIGQLVYEQYFGPGTRLTVT.

The rearrangement joins TRBV30 to TRBJ1-5; unclear D gene. The CDR3 has 13 amino acids. Trimming shortened V by 3 bases and J by 0 bases, and 6 bases separated the two germline ends. CDR1 is GTSNPN and CDR2 is SVGIG in the germline V gene (reference sequence). The CDR3 sequence: CAWSPNSNQPQHF. The DNA of the CDR3 is TGTGCCTGGAGCCCGAATAGCAATCAGCCCCAGCATTTT.

This clone has just one count. The chain couples TRBV5-1 to TRBJ1-4; no clear D. The CDR3 runs to 15 residues. V lost 2 bases and J 0 bases, leaving 8 bases between the germline ends. Germline values: CDR1 SGHRS, CDR2 YFSETQ. CDR3 sequence (DNA): TGCGCCAGCAGCTTTCAGGCGGCAACTAATGAAAAACTGTTTTTT. Protein product: CASSFQAATNEKLFF.

This clone came up once. CDR3 sequence reads: CASSPFGSGANVLTF. CDR3 DNA: TGTGCCAGCAGCCCATTCGGGTCCGGGGCCAACGTCCTGACTTTC. The chain has TRBV5-4 and TRBJ2-6; D is unclear. Germline CDR1 and CDR2: SGHNT and YYREEE (reference sequence). Trimming took off 4 bases at V and 4 bases at J, with 12 bases between the two ends. The CDR3 runs to 15 residues.